The present T cell receptor (beta chain) was sequenced within a study of shared clonotypes between healthy human individuals. The germline gives CDR1 KGHSH, CDR2 LQKENI. Trimming left V 2 bases short and J 2 bases short, with 16 bases between. This CDR3 has 16 amino acids. Assay used: immunoSEQ multiplex PCR; TCRdb lists only in-frame clones, some missing. The table includes approximately 1.5 million clones, approximately 98% detected once. This receptor was obtained from a man aged 25 to 40 in good health. The material sequenced was naive CD4+ T cells sorted from blood. Described subset: CD45RA+ positively selected. The chain combines TRBV18 with TRBJ2-7, with D uncertain. The CDR3 loop reads CASSPTGGLGAYEQYF. The CDR3 nucleotides are TGTGCCAGCTCACCAACCGGCGGTTTGGGCGCCTACGAGCAGTACTTC.